This TCR beta chain was identified in a study of blood T cell repertoires in COVID-19. On the study more broadly: Material from acute and convalescent COVID-19 was sourced from the United States, Italy and Spain.

The assay was immunoSEQ multiplex PCR, and TCRdb's table has in-frame clones only and misses some. The data contain 300,000 to 450,000 clones, more than 75% of them singletons. Germline values: CDR1 SGHRS, CDR2 YFSETQ. This CDR3 has 17 amino acids. V shed 0 bases, J shed 0 bases, and the junction held 6 bases outside the gene matches. Recovered participants had two consecutive negative NP/OP PCR tests, healthcare professional clearance, or symptom resolution. This TCR came from a woman aged 25 to 39 who had recovered from COVID-19. This chain uses TRBV5-1 with TRBJ1-2; 9 nucleotides match TRBD1. Material for sequencing was PBMCs or T cells enriched from blood (not recorded which). The CDR3 sequence: CASSLVEQGASNYGYTF. DNA for the CDR3: TGCGCCAGCAGCTTGGTGGAACAGGGGGCTTCTAACTATGGCTACACCTTC.